Listed below are T cell receptor beta chains from one sample, sequenced in a study of blood T cell repertoires in COVID-19. Profiled with immunoSEQ multiplex PCR; TCRdb holds only in-frame clones, not every one. This table has 200,000 to 250,000 clones, over 65% appearing once. Sequenced: PBMCs or T cells enriched from blood (not recorded which). The source is a woman in her sixties who had recovered from COVID-19. CDR3s include the opening cysteine and the closing phenylalanine or tryptophan. Each record gives: V gene, J gene, clone size, D gene, CDR3 DNA, CDR3 protein. The D gene is left open where the match is weak. The size entry is marked missing in some rows and otherwise reads once, few, many or a size class.

TRBV14,TRBJ1-3,few,TRBD1,TGTGCCAGCAGCCAATACCGGGACAGCACCATATATTTT,CASSQYRDSTIYF
TRBV5-1,TRBJ1-2,.,TRBD1,TGCGCCAGCAGCTTCGACAGGGGCCACGTCTATGGCTACACCTTC,CASSFDRGHVYGYTF
TRBV2,TRBJ2-7,.,TRBD2,TGTGCCAGCAGTGAATTTTGGAGCGGGAGGACAAAGTACGAGCAGTACTTC,CASSEFWSGRTKYEQYF
TRBV7-9,TRBJ2-7,few,TRBD2,TGTGCCAGCAGCTTTCGCGGGGGGGCGGGAGAGCAGTACTTC,CASSFRGGAGEQYF
TRBV4-3,TRBJ2-7,.,.,TGCGCCAGCAACCTCTTGTCCCCCTCAGGTGGACGGAGGGTTTACGAGCAGTACTTC,CASNLLSPSGGRRVYEQYF
TRBV5-1,TRBJ2-7,.,TRBD2,TGCGCCAGCAGCTGGGCCTTAAGCGGGAGGGCCAACGAGCAGTACTTC,CASSWALSGRANEQYF
TRBV7-2,TRBJ2-1,.,TRBD1,TGTGCCAGCAGCGGCCGGGACAGGGGGTACAATGAGCAGTTCTTC,CASSGRDRGYNEQFF
TRBV19,TRBJ1-1,.,.,TGTGCCAGTAGTGTACAGGGTACCATGAACACTGAAGCTTTCTTT,CASSVQGTMNTEAFF
TRBV3-1/TRBV3-2,TRBJ2-7,.,.,TGTGCCAGCAGCGGCGACAGCTACGAGCAGTACTTC,CASSGDSYEQYF
TRBV29-1,TRBJ2-7,few,.,TGCAGCGTTGAAGACCCAAACTCAGGTGGGTCCTACGAGCAGTACTTC,CSVEDPNSGGSYEQYF
TRBV5-1,TRBJ2-1,.,TRBD2,TGCGCCAGCAGCTTCGCTAGCGGGCCGTACAATGAGCAGTTCTTC,CASSFASGPYNEQFF
TRBV5-4,TRBJ1-1,once,TRBD1,TGTGCCAGCAGCCCAGGGGGCGGGAACACTGAAGCTTTCTTT,CASSPGGGNTEAFF
TRBV20-1,TRBJ1-4,.,TRBD1,TGCAGTGCTAGTAGAGGGGGCCTATTACTTAATGAAAAACTGTTTTTT,CSASRGGLLLNEKLFF
TRBV5-1,TRBJ2-1,.,.,TGCGCCAGCAGCTTGGGGGAGCCCTACAATGAGCAGTTCTTC,CASSLGEPYNEQFF
TRBV10-3,TRBJ2-1,.,.,TGTGCCATCAGTGAGTCTCGAGTCGCGGCTCCCAATGAGCAGTTCTTC,CAISESRVAAPNEQFF
TRBV9,TRBJ1-1,.,.,TGTGCCAGCAGCACCGGGGAGGCGACTGAAGCTTTCTTT,CASSTGEATEAFF
TRBV19,TRBJ2-1,.,TRBD2,TGTGCCAGCAGAAGCGGGAGGGCGGGCAATGAGCAGTTCTTC,CASRSGRAGNEQFF
TRBV2,TRBJ2-5,many,TRBD2,TGTGCCAGCAGAGGACTAGCGGGAGTAAACCCATACCAAGAGACCCAGTACTTC,CASRGLAGVNPYQETQYF
TRBV25-1,TRBJ2-7,.,TRBD1,TGTGCCAGCAGTGAATCGCAGGGGGTATCCTACGAGCAGTACTTC,CASSESQGVSYEQYF
TRBV11-2,TRBJ1-2,.,TRBD1,TGTGCCAGCAGCTCCGGGACAGGGGATTATGGCTACACCTTC,CASSSGTGDYGYTF
TRBV6-1,TRBJ1-5,.,.,TGTGCCAGCAGTGAAAATAATATACAGCCCCAGCATTTT,CASSENNIQPQHF
TRBV7-9,TRBJ1-3,few,.,TGTGCCAGCAGTTTTCACAGGGCTGGAAACACCATATATTTT,CASSFHRAGNTIYF
TRBV7-8,TRBJ2-5,.,TRBD2,TGTGCCAGCAGTCAAGACGCGGGGGTGCAAGAGACCCAGTACTTC,CASSQDAGVQETQYF
TRBV18,TRBJ2-5,.,.,TGTGCCAGCTCACCCCCTCCAGATAAGACCCAGTACTTC,CASSPPPDKTQYF